This passage covers 18 T cell receptor beta chains from one sample sequenced in a study of cytomegalovirus exposure and HLA in healthy donors (TCRdb year 2017). Library method: the immunoSEQ multiplex PCR assay. For the multiplex PCR, a mixture combining 60 forward primers for TCR Vbeta segments and 13 reverse primers for TCR Jbeta segments was used. TCRdb provides this immuneACCESS table in a form limited to in-frame rearrangements. Some clones are lacking; in checked studies, under half of them reflect an unresolved V gene, and why the rest are absent is not known. The sample has under 200,000 clones on record, approximately 79% of them singletons. Over 1.1% of the sample rests with the top ten. The sample was PBMCs. These receptors were obtained from a man aged 60-69 years in good health and CMV-seronegative.

The rearrangement joins TRBV10-3 to TRBJ2-1; 7 bases fit TRBD1. Germline-derived CDR1 and CDR2 are ENHRY and SYGVKD. The ends lost 3 bases at V and 2 bases at J; junction bases unmatched: 7. The CDR3 extends over 16 amino acids. CDR3 sequence reads: CAISDPRDRAYNEQFF. CDR3 bases: TGTGCCATCAGTGACCCCCGGGACAGAGCCTACAATGAGCAGTTCTTC.

The chain uses TRBV11-3 and TRBJ2-3; possibly TRBD2 for D (5 bases). The V gene's germline CDR1 is SGHNT and CDR2 YENEEA. The CDR3 extends over 14 amino acids. V was pared by 3 bases and J by 4 bases, with 11 bases between. The CDR3, as DNA: TGTGCCAGCAGCTTGGCGCCTAGCTCAGATACGCAGTATTTT. Its protein product is CASSLAPSSDTQYF.

This chain uses TRBV5-3 with TRBJ2-7, with D possibly matching TRBD2 (6 bases). TRBV5-3 falls under the ORF class, with uncertain function. Trimming shortened V by 3 bases and J by 5 bases, and 33 bases separated the two germline ends. This CDR3 region has 20 residues. This CDR3 reads CARSSGGDPKPLRLPNEQYF. Here the CDR3 DNA reads TGTGCCAGAAGCTCTGGCGGGGACCCAAAACCCCTACGACTCCCGAACGAGCAGTACTTC.

The chain combines TRBV6-1 with TRBJ2-2; 7 nucleotides line up with TRBD2. Germline V gene sequence: CDR1 MNHNS, CDR2 SASEGT. Trimming at V came to 2 bases and at J to 8 bases, leaving 5 bases not matched to a gene. CDR3 length: 14 amino acids. The CDR3 reads CASSERLAAGELFF. DNA for the CDR3: TGTGCCAGCAGTGAACGTCTAGCGGCAGGGGAGCTGTTTTTT.

For this clone: An end of the junction differs from the germline gene, which may be a read error. Here the CDR3 reads CASRGQGKQPQHF. The CDR3 DNA sequence: TGTGCCAGTAGGGGGCAGGGCAAACAGCCCCAGCATTTT. The J gene is TRBJ1-5, the V gene TRBV19; tentative D call: TRBD1 (5 bases). The CDR3 loop spans 13 amino acids. The germline CDR1 and CDR2 sequences are LNHDA and SQIVND (reference sequence).

The chain couples TRBV11-1 to TRBJ1-2; perhaps TRBD1 as D (5 bases). CDR1 and CDR2 (germline): SGHAT, FQDESV (reference sequence). Trimming took off 3 bases at V and 5 bases at J, with 16 bases between the two ends. There are 15 residues in the CDR3. CDR3 nucleotides: TGTGCCAGCAGCTTGTCAGGGCGTGGCGGATATGGCTACACCTTC. It encodes CASSLSGRGGYGYTF.

This clone came up once. This rearrangement joins TRBV6-5 to TRBJ2-7; TRBD1 aligns across 10 bases. J gave up 2 bases and V 6 bases, and 7 bases lay outside the gene matches. The germline V gene encodes CDR1 MNHEY and CDR2 SVGAGI. The CDR3 runs 15 residues. The CDR3 sequence is CASSLLGTGAYEQYF. CDR3 nucleotide sequence: TGTGCCAGCAGCCTCCTCGGGACAGGGGCCTACGAGCAGTACTTC.

This clone has just a few counts. The V and J genes are TRBV27 and TRBJ1-5, with D unresolved. The germline CDR1 and CDR2 sequences are MNHEY and SMNVEV (reference sequence). The V end lost 5 bases, the J end lost 3 bases, and 14 bases lay between the germline ends. CDR3 length equals 15 residues. CDR3 amino acids: CASSNSGGANQPQHF. The CDR3 nucleotides read TGTGCCAGCAGTAATTCCGGAGGCGCCAATCAGCCCCAGCATTTT.

This chain connects TRBV21-1 to TRBJ1-5; the table's D call of TRBD1 was not tested on the DNA. TRBV21-1 is a pseudogene locus. The CDR3 runs 15 residues. CDR3 sequence: CASRHTGTGNQPQHF. Written as DNA, the CDR3 is TGTGCCAGCAGGCACACAGGGACGGGCAATCAGCCCCAGCATTTT.

DNA for the CDR3: TGTGCCGCCTTAGCGGGAGGATCCTACAATGAGCAGTTCTTC. Its translation is CAALAGGSYNEQFF. This chain links TRBV30 with TRBJ2-1; TRBD2 matches 10 bases. The CDR3 sequence is 14 residues long. V gave up 8 bases and J gave up 1 base; unmatched junction bases: 5. Per germline, CDR1 GTSNPN and CDR2 SVGIG (reference sequence).

J is TRBJ2-3 and V is TRBV19, with 16 bases identical to TRBD2. V was pared by 8 bases and J by 4 bases, with 6 bases of the junction left unmatched. The CDR3 has 16 amino acids. Germline V gene sequence: CDR1 LNHDA, CDR2 SQIVND (reference sequence). The CDR3 loop is CASGGLAGGPPDTQYF. In DNA, the CDR3 is TGTGCCAGTGGGGGACTAGCGGGAGGGCCCCCAGATACGCAGTATTTT.

The chain recombines TRBV11-2 with TRBJ1-4; a weak D match, TRBD1 (5 bases). The CDR3 has 12 amino acids. The germline V and J ends were trimmed by 3 bases and 11 bases, with 10 bases remaining between them. Germline values: CDR1 SGHAT, CDR2 FQNNGV. The CDR3 DNA is TGTGCCAGCAGCTTCGGGGGTCGCAAACTGTTTTTT. This sequence encodes CASSFGGRKLFF.

As to this clone: The sample contains more than one DNA sequence encoding this CDR3. The CDR3, as DNA: TGTGCCAGCAGCTACGCGGGCACTAGCACAGATACGCAGTATTTT. It encodes CASSYAGTSTDTQYF. The genes are TRBV9 and TRBJ2-3, with a weak D call TRBD2 (5 bases). V was shortened by 4 bases and J by 0 bases, with 12 bases between the two germline ends. Germline V CDR1 and CDR2: SGDLS, YYNGEE. The CDR3 covers 15 residues.

The V gene is TRBV10-1, the J gene TRBJ2-7; 12 nucleotides agree with TRBD2. CDR3 length equals 14 residues. CDR1 WNHNN and CDR2 SYGVQD come from the germline V gene (reference sequence). Trimming removed 7 bases from V and 4 bases from J; junction bases left unmatched: 5. CDR3 DNA sequence: TGCGCCAGCACCGGACTAGCGGGGCGTTACGAGCAGTACTTC. This gives the protein CASTGLAGRYEQYF.

The CDR3 loop reads CASSLGVQHHTF. The CDR3 region has the DNA TGTGCCAGCAGCTTGGGTGTACAGCACCACACCTTC. The rearrangement uses TRBV7-2 and TRBJ1-2, with D hard to call. V was clipped by 3 bases and J by 12 bases, with 14 bases between them. Germline lookup yields CDR1 SGHTA and CDR2 FQGNSA. The CDR3 has 12 residues.

The gene calls are TRBV18 and TRBJ2-1; 7 nucleotides match TRBD2. This CDR3 is 14 amino acids long. Looked up from germline, CDR1 is KGHSH and CDR2 is LQKENI. V was pared by 6 bases and J by 9 bases, with 11 bases of the junction left unmatched. Here the CDR3 DNA reads TGTGCCAGCTCGCTTAAGACTAGCTTCGGTGAGCAGTTCTTC. It translates to CASSLKTSFGEQFF.

In this sample, this clone turned up once. The chain joins TRBV21-1 to TRBJ1-1. TRBV21-1 has pseudogene status. This CDR3 has 12 amino acids. The CDR3 DNA sequence: TGTGCCAGCAGCAAGGGAGGGGGTGAAGCTTTCTTT. Translated, it gives CASSKGGGEAFF.

This rearrangement joins TRBV27 to TRBJ1-1; the match to TRBD1 covers 7 bases. The V gene end was trimmed by 4 bases and the J gene end by 5 bases; junction bases not matched to a gene: 4. The CDR3 covers 13 residues. Germline-derived CDR1 and CDR2 are MNHEY and SMNVEV (reference sequence). The CDR3 loop is CASSSRQGTEAFF. The CDR3 DNA reads TGTGCCAGCAGTTCAAGACAGGGAACTGAAGCTTTCTTT.